Listed here are 20 T cell receptor beta chains from one sample, sequenced in a study of T cell responses to AZD1222 COVID-19 vaccine. TCRdb's copy holds only in-frame clones and misses some; the assay was immunoSEQ multiplex PCR. The sample holds more than 110,000 clones, just under 95% seen once. The specimen comprised peripheral blood, sampled on day 0 of AZD1222 vaccination. The receptors come from an adult in good health.

The gene calls are TRBV21-1 and TRBJ1-5. TRBV21-1 is a pseudogene. The CDR3 runs to 11 residues. The CDR3 sequence: CARGGNQPQHF. In DNA, the CDR3 is TGTGCCAGGGGAGGTAATCAGCCCCAGCATTTT.

The chain links TRBV5-4 to TRBJ1-2; D possibly corresponds to TRBD1 (6 bases). CDR3 length equals 13 residues. Germline CDR1 SGHNT, CDR2 YYREEE (reference sequence). Trimming took 3 bases from V and 2 from J, leaving 8 bases between them. CDR3 loop: CASSSQGNYGYTF. In DNA, the CDR3 is TGTGCCAGCAGCTCCCAGGGGAACTATGGCTACACCTTC.

This sequence joins TRBV20-1 and TRBJ2-7; D not resolved. Per germline, CDR1 DFQATT and CDR2 SNEGSKA (reference sequence). The CDR3 extends over 11 amino acids. V dropped 0 bases and J dropped 6 bases, with 6 bases sitting between them. CDR3 DNA: TGCAGTGCTAGAGAACGTGGCGAGCAGTACTTC. It specifies CSARERGEQYF.

The J gene is TRBJ2-7, the V gene TRBV2; TRBD1 aligns across 8 bases. V shed 2 bases, J shed 2 bases, and the junction held 8 bases outside the gene matches. The CDR3 length is 16 residues. CDR1 is SNHLY, CDR2 FYNNEI, per germline. The CDR3 DNA sequence: TGTGCCAGCAGTGAAAGGGATGGGACAGGTGCCTACGAGCAGTACTTC. Protein product: CASSERDGTGAYEQYF.

The chain combines TRBV29-1 with TRBJ2-7; TRBD2 agrees at 11 bases. Trimming cost V 7 bases and J 0 bases; bases outside gene matches: 11. The CDR3 totals 16 residues. CDR1 SQVTM and CDR2 ANQGSEA come from the germline V gene. CDR3 region: CSASGLAGMTSYEQYF. The CDR3 DNA follows: TGCAGCGCATCAGGACTAGCGGGCATGACCTCCTACGAGCAGTACTTC.

V and J are TRBV9 and TRBJ1-3, with D possibly matching TRBD1 (5 bases). The CDR3 extends over 15 amino acids. Germline CDR1 reads SGDLS; CDR2 reads YYNGEE. V gave up 3 bases and J gave up 0 bases, with 10 bases separating them. CDR3 residues: CASSGGLSSGNTIYF. CDR3 bases: TGTGCCAGCAGCGGGGGCTTAAGCTCTGGAAACACCATATATTTT.

CDR3 protein: CASSLGAGGGTEAFF. As DNA, the CDR3 is TGTGCCAGCAGCTTAGGGGCAGGGGGCGGCACTGAAGCTTTCTTT. The rearrangement joins TRBV5-5 to TRBJ1-1, with 8 bases fitting TRBD1. The length of the CDR3 is 15 residues. After removal of 2 bases from V and 4 bases from J, the junction contained 7 bases not matched to a gene. Germline V lookup: CDR1 SGHKS, CDR2 YYEKEE (reference sequence).

The chain combines TRBV6-1 with TRBJ2-1; 9 bases map to TRBD1. V dropped 4 bases and J dropped 7; count of bases not matched to a gene: 11. This CDR3 is built from 16 residues. CDR1 MNHNS and CDR2 SASEGT come from the germline V gene. The CDR3: CASSGFWTGVGNEQFF. The CDR3 coding sequence is TGTGCCAGCAGTGGGTTTTGGACAGGGGTCGGAAATGAGCAGTTCTTC.

The V and J genes are TRBV29-1 and TRBJ2-1; D is uncertain. The germline CDR1 and CDR2 sequences are SQVTM and ANQGSEA. V shed 3 bases and J shed 7 bases, with 13 bases lying between them. CDR3 length: 13 amino acids. CDR3 nucleotides: TGCAGCGTTGATCTGTTTTGGGGTAATGAGCAGTTCTTC. This translates into CSVDLFWGNEQFF.

This clone was detected a few times. The J gene is TRBJ2-1, the V gene TRBV11-2; no firm D call. CDR1 SGHAT and CDR2 FQNNGV come from the germline V gene. V dropped 3 bases and J dropped 10 bases, with 10 bases sitting between them. CDR3 length equals 12 residues. The CDR3 sequence is CASSLSGWEQFF. For the CDR3, the DNA is TGTGCCAGCAGCTTGTCAGGATGGGAGCAGTTCTTC.

V and J are TRBV19 and TRBJ1-5; D call uncertain. This CDR3 region has 12 residues. V was trimmed by 3 bases and J by 5 bases, leaving 5 bases between them. Germline CDR1 LNHDA, CDR2 SQIVND (reference sequence). The CDR3 region has the DNA TGTGCCAGTAGTATCCTTGATCAGCCCCAGCATTTT. Amino acid sequence: CASSILDQPQHF.

The rearrangement links TRBV7-9 to TRBJ2-1; 11 nucleotides align to TRBD2. The CDR3 runs 17 residues. The V gene's germline CDR1 is SEHNR and CDR2 FQNEAQ (reference sequence). The V gene end was trimmed by 2 bases and the J gene end by 5 bases; junction bases not matched to a gene: 8. CDR3 DNA: TGTGCCAGCAGCTTACTGGGACTAGCGGAGCGACACAATGAGCAGTTCTTC. This codes for CASSLLGLAERHNEQFF. Variable domain in full (rest from reference TRBV7-9 and TRBJ2-1): DTGVSQNPRHKITKRGQNVTFRCDPISEHNRLYWYRQTLGQGPEFLTYFQNEAQLEKSRLLSDRFSAERPKGSFSTLEIQRTEQGDSAMYLCASSLLGLAERHNEQFFGPGTRLTVL.

This clone has a single count. The gene calls are TRBV5-1 and TRBJ2-3; weak D call: TRBD1 (5 bases). There are 16 residues in the CDR3. V was trimmed by 0 bases and J by 1 base, leaving 12 bases between them. CDR1 SGHRS and CDR2 YFSETQ come from the germline V gene. The DNA of the CDR3 is TGCGCCAGCAGCTTGGATTGGCAGGGTGGCACAGATACGCAGTATTTT. Its translation is CASSLDWQGGTDTQYF.

This chain links TRBV28 with TRBJ2-3, with D perhaps TRBD2 (5 bases). The CDR3 is 15 amino acids. Germline loops: CDR1 MDHEN, CDR2 SYDVKM. V was pared by 8 bases and J by 1 base, with 16 bases between. CDR3 sequence (DNA): TGTGCCAGCGTTAAGCGGCTTCTCCGCACAGATACGCAGTATTTT. It translates to CASVKRLLRTDTQYF.

The count of this clone is one. The gene calls are TRBV4-1 and TRBJ2-7; TRBD2 might be the D (5 bases). Trimming shortened V by 0 bases and J by 2 bases, and 14 bases separated the two germline ends. The germline V gene encodes CDR1 MGHRA and CDR2 YSYEKL. This CDR3 is built from 16 residues. CDR3 loop: CASSQDQTWEPYEQYF. In DNA, the CDR3 is TGCGCCAGCAGCCAAGATCAGACCTGGGAGCCCTACGAGCAGTACTTC.

The chain's CDR3 is CASSPLLGYGYTF. CDR3 nucleotide sequence: TGTGCCAGCAGTCCCCTGTTGGGCTATGGCTACACCTTC. V and J are TRBV27 and TRBJ1-2; no definite D call. Trimming removed 5 bases from V and 4 bases from J, with 11 bases in between. Germline V CDR1 and CDR2: MNHEY, SMNVEV (reference sequence). This CDR3 region has 13 residues.

The rearrangement joins TRBV6-5 to TRBJ1-2; tentatively, D is TRBD1 (6 bases). Trimming left V 5 bases short and J 0 bases short, with 10 bases between. Germline loops: CDR1 MNHEY, CDR2 SVGAGI. CDR3 length: 14 residues. The CDR3 reads CASSRQAANYGYTF. In DNA form, the CDR3 reads TGTGCCAGCAGTCGACAGGCTGCTAACTATGGCTACACCTTC.

V gene TRBV5-1 combines with J gene TRBJ2-2; TRBD2 is a possible D gene (6 bases). Germline CDR1 and CDR2: SGHRS and YFSETQ. Deletions cut 4 bases from V and 5 bases from J, with 18 bases between. The CDR3 has 16 amino acids. This CDR3 is CASSPTTSLSTGELFF. The CDR3 coding sequence is TGCGCCAGCAGCCCCACGACTAGTTTGTCGACCGGGGAGCTGTTTTTT.

The chain uses TRBV7-2 and TRBJ2-1; D uncertain. The CDR3 extends over 14 amino acids. Looked up from germline, CDR1 is SGHTA and CDR2 is FQGNSA. V was cut by 7 bases and J by 0 bases, with 10 bases left in between. CDR3 bases: TGTGCCAGCACCGTTCATGGCTCCTACAATGAGCAGTTCTTC. This encodes CASTVHGSYNEQFF.

The rearrangement joins TRBV2 to TRBJ1-4; TRBD1 aligns across 7 bases. Germline V gene data show CDR1 as SNHLY and CDR2 as FYNNEI. The CDR3 consists of 16 residues. The junction had 11 bases not matched to a gene; V was cut back by 7 bases and J by 3 bases. DNA of the CDR3: TGTGCCAGCAACTTAAGGAGGGGGCCGGCTAATGAAAAACTGTTTTTT. Protein product: CASNLRRGPANEKLFF.